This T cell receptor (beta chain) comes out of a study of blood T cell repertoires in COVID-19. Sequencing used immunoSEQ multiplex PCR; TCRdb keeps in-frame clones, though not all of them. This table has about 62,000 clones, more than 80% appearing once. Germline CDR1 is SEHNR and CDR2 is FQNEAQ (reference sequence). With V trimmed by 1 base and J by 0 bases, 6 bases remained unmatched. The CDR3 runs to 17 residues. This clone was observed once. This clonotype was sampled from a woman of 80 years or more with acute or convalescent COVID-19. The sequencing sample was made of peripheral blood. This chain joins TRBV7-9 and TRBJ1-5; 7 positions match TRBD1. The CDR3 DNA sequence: TGTGCCAGCAGCTTAGGTCAGGGGGATATTAGCAATCAGCCCCAGCATTTT. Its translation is CASSLGQGDISNQPQHF.